This section outlines one T cell receptor beta chain sequence together with its context. Its binding antigen is unknown. No much larger clonotype is one base removed from it; base qualities were not supplied. The CDR3 regions of human TCRbeta chains were analyzed by immunosequencing. Per the original workflow: TCRs in the repertoires were compared against a reference library of SARS-CoV-2-specific TCRs that had been generated with the MIRA antigen-specificity platform. Breadth was defined as the fraction of unique TCRs that were SARS-CoV-2-associated, and depth was defined as the fraction of total T cells that were SARS-CoV-2-associated. Using the MIRA data, each spike-specific TCR was mapped to the spike region that the TCR reacts to and placed in a CD4 or CD8 class. Log10-transformed breadth and depth values were compared by one-way ANOVA with Sidak's multiple comparisons tests. TCRdb re-hosts the immuneACCESS table, in-frame sequences only. Its copies lack some clones; in the studies checked, an unresolved V gene accounts for under half of them, and the cause for the rest is not known. V and J calls and clone size are those listed in that table; D and trimming were worked out from the DNA. This sample lists approximately 200,000 clones; almost 95% were detected once. The ten largest clonotypes hold roughly 9.2% of the sample.

This specimen belongs to a study of T cell responses to AZD1222 COVID-19 vaccine listed by TCRdb under 2021. Turning to the overall study: AZD1222 recipients with second doses at about 4 weeks or about 12 weeks were pooled, because spike-specific TCR depth and breadth did not differ between schedules. A total of 240 or so trial participants underwent TCR sequencing, of whom roughly 210 had received two doses of AZD1222 and roughly 26 had received two doses of the MenACWY control vaccine. Trial participants were enrolled by age into 18-55, 56-69 and 70-plus year subgroups, with approximately 160, 26 and 62 TCR-sequenced participants respectively.

Overall study results and their limits: Conclusions about previously exposed vaccinees are limited, since just 6 or 7 AZD1222 recipients were seropositive for SARS-CoV-2 at baseline. Epitopes outside the regions mutated in the B.1.351 and B.1.1.7 variants were reportedly recognized by nearly half of the unique spike-specific TCRs. The 56-69-year group was small, and its depth increase did not reach significance, likely because of low power. A significant rise in spike-specific TCR breadth and depth was observed after two AZD1222 doses relative to day 0 and relative to MenACWY recipients. Most participants were white British and females outnumbered males, and the authors suggested that clonal diversity may have been underestimated. CD4 TCRs associated with the vaccine covered the entire spike protein, and the dominant responses were in regions 160-218 and 743-854. No day 14 peak-response samples were available, so repertoires were characterized only after the peak T cell response.

Inclusive of the bounding cysteine and phenylalanine, the CDR3 is 15 residues long. Of the read, only the CDR3 DNA is kept; its 45 bases are in frame from base 1. V gives up 5 bases and J gives up 8 bases, and the segment between their germline ends measures 20 bases. The germline V gene yields SGDLS for CDR1 and YYNGEE for CDR2. This specimen's time point label, per the study, means: baseline before first vaccination. Vaccinee samples were obtained from the UK trials COV001 and COV002, which included a single-blind randomized controlled phase 2/3 trial of AZD1222 (ChAdOx1 nCoV-19) in healthy adults. Trial participant PBMC samples were collected at day 0 and day 28 after the second dose for TCRbeta chain sequencing.

This sample comprised peripheral blood, obtained on day 0 of AZD1222 vaccination. This receptor was taken from an adult in good health. Here the chain combines TRBV9 and TRBJ1-3; possibly the D gene is TRBD1, per 5 matching bases. The CDR3 corresponds to CASSAGQWLWDTIYF. Here is the DNA: TGTGCCAGCAGTGCGGGGCAGTGGCTTTGGGACACCATATATTTT.